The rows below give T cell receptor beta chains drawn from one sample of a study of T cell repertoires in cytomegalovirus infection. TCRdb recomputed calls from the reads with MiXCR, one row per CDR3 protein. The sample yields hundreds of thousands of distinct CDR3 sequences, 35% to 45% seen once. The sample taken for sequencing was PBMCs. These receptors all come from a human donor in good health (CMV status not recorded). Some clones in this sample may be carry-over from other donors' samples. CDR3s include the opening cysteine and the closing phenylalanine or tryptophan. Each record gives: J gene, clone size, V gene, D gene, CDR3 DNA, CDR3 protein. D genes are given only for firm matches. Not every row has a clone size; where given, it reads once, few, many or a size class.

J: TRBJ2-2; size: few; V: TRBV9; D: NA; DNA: TGTGCCAGCAGCGTAGGGGGGGCGCCGAACACCGGGGAGCTGTTTTTT; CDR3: CASSVGGAPNTGELFF
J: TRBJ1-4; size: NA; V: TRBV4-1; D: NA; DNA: TGCGCCAGCAGCCACCGCCGACACTCCGGGAATGAAAAACTGTTTTTT; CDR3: CASSHRRHSGNEKLFF
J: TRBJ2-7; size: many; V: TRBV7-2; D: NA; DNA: TGTGCCAGCAGCCGGGGGTCGGGGGCCTCCTACGAGCAGTACTTC; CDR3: CASSRGSGASYEQYF
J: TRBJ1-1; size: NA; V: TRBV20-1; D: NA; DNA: TGCAGTGGGCGGTCGAACACTGAAGCTTTCTTT; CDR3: CSGRSNTEAFF
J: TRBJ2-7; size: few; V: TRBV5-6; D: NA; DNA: TGTGCCAGCAGCACCTTTAAGACTGCGATCTCCTACGAGCAGTACTTC; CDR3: CASSTFKTAISYEQYF
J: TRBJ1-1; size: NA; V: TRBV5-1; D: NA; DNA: TGCGCCAGCAGCTTGTGGGTGACAGCAAACACTGAAGCTTTCTTT; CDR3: CASSLWVTANTEAFF
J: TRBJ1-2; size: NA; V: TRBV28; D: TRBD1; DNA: TGTGCCAGCAATTCGGGACAGGGACTCTATGGCTACACCTTC; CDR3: CASNSGQGLYGYTF
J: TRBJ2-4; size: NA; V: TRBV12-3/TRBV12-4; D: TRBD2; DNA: TGTGCCAGCAGTTTAGGGACTAGGGTTGCCATTCAGTACTTC; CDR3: CASSLGTRVAIQYF
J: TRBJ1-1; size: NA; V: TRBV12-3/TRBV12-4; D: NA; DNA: TGTGCCAGCAGTTTACGAAGGACGGGGTCCACTGAAGCTTTCTTT; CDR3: CASSLRRTGSTEAFF
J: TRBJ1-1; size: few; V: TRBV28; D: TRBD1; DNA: TGTGCCAGCAGTCCACCCGGGACAGGGGGACTTGAAGCTTTCTTT; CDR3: CASSPPGTGGLEAFF
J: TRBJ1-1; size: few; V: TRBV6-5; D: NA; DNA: TGTGCCAGCAGTTACGTTTTAGGAGATGGAGCTTTCTTT; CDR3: CASSYVLGDGAFF
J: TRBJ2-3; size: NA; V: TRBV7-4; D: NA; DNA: TGTGCCAGCAGTCTTCCGGTCACAGATACGCAGTATTTT; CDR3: CASSLPVTDTQYF
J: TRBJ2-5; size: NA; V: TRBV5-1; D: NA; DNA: TGCGCCAGCAGCTCCGGACAGTCGTACCAAGAGACCCAGTACTTC; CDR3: CASSSGQSYQETQYF
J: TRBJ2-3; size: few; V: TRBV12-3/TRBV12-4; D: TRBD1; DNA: TGTGCCAGCGGACAGGGGGCCCGGGCAGATACGCAGTATTTT; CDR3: CASGQGARADTQYF
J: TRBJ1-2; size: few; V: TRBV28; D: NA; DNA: TGTGCCAGCAGTTTGGAGGGGGGGATCTATGGCTACACCTTC; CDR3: CASSLEGGIYGYTF
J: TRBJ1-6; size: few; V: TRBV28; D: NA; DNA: TGTGCCAGCAGTCAAGGACACCAAGCACCCCTCCACTTT; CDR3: CASSQGHQAPLHF
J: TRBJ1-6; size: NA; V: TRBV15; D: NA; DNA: TGTGCCACCAGCAGAGATAATCGGGGTGAGGGTTCACCCCTCCACTTT; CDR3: CATSRDNRGEGSPLHF
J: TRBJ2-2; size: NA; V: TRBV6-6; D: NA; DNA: TGTGCCAGCATTGGGACACTTAACACCGGGGAGCTGTTTTTT; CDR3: CASIGTLNTGELFF
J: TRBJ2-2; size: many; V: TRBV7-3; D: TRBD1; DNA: TGTGCCAGCAGCCCCAACCCAGGGGGCTTAGGCGGGGAGCTGTTTTTT; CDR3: CASSPNPGGLGGELFF
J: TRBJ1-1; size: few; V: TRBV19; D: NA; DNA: TGTGCCAGTTTCCAGGGCCCTAACACTGAAGCTTTCTTT; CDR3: CASFQGPNTEAFF
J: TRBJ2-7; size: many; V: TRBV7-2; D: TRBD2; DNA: TGTGCCAGCAGCTTAGGTAGTAGCGGGTACGAGCAGTACTTC; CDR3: CASSLGSSGYEQYF
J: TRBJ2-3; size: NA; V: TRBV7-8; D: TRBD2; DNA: TGTGCCAGCAGCTTGACTAGCCAAGCGACAGATACGCAGTATTTT; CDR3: CASSLTSQATDTQYF
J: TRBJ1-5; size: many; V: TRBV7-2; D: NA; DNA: TGTGCCAGCAGCTTAAACACCCTCAATCAGCCCCAGCATTTT; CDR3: CASSLNTLNQPQHF
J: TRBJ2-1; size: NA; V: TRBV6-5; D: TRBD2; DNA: TGTGCCAGCAGTTACTTGCTAGCGGGAGGGGAGCAGTTCTTC; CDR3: CASSYLLAGGEQFF
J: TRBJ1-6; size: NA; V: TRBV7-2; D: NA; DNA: TGTGCCAGCAGCCCGCTGACAGCATATAATTCACCCCTCCACTTT; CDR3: CASSPLTAYNSPLHF
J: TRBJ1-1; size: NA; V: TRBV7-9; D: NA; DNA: TGTGCCCGCAGCCACCCGGCCCCGCGGGGTAACACTGCATCTTTCTTT; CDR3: CARSHPAPRGNTASFF
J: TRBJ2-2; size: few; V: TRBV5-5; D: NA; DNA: TGTGCCAGCAGCTTAAGGAGGGATGGAACCGGGGAGCTGTTTTTT; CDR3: CASSLRRDGTGELFF
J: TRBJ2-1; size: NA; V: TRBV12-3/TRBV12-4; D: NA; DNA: TGTGCCAGCACCTCGGGGGTATGGGACAATGAGCAGTTCTTC; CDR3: CASTSGVWDNEQFF
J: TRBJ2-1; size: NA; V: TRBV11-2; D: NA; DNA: TGTGCCAGCAGCGGGGGCGGGTTCGGGACCTCCTACAATGAGCAGTTCTTC; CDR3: CASSGGGFGTSYNEQFF
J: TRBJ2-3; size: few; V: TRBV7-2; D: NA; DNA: TGTGCCAGCAGCTGGGACGGGACGGCCAAGAGCACAGATACGCAGTATTTT; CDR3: CASSWDGTAKSTDTQYF
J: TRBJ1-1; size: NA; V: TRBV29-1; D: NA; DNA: TGCAGCGTCCTTAAGAGGAGCGCTGAAGCTTTCTTT; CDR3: CSVLKRSAEAFF
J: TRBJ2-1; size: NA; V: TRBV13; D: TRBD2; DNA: TGTGCCAGCAGCTTAGGAATACCCGGGACTAGTCACAATGAGCAGTTCTTC; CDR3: CASSLGIPGTSHNEQFF
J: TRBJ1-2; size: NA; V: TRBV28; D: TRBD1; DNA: TGTGCCAGCAGTCACAGGGGGCGTACGGCTAACTATGGCTACACCTTC; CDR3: CASSHRGRTANYGYTF
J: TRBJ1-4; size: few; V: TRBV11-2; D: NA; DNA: TGTGCCAGCAGCTTTCGACAGACGGGTGAAAAACTGTTTTTT; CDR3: CASSFRQTGEKLFF
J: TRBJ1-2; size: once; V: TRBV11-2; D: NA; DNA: TGTGCCAGCACCCGGACGGCGGGGGCCGGCTATGGCTACACCTTC; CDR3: CASTRTAGAGYGYTF
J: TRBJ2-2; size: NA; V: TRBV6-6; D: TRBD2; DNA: TGTGCCAGCAGGGCCTTGGCGGGAGGGGGGAACACCGGGGAGCTGTTTTTT; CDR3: CASRALAGGGNTGELFF
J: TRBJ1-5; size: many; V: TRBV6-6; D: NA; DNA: TGTGCCAGCAGTTTACAGCGTTATCAGCCCCAGCATTTT; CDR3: CASSLQRYQPQHF
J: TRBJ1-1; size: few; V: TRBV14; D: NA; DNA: TGTGCCAGCAGCCCACTCCGGGTCGGTGAAGCTTTCTTT; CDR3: CASSPLRVGEAFF
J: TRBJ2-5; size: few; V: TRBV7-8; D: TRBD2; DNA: TGTGCCAGCCGAAAGCTAGCGGGATCGTTGGAGACCCAGTACTTC; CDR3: CASRKLAGSLETQYF
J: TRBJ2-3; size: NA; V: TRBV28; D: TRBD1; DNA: TGTGCCAGCTGTCTTTCGGGACAGATCAGCACAGATACGCAGTATTTT; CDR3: CASCLSGQISTDTQYF
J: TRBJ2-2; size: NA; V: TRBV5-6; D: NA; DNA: TGTGCCAGCAGCTCGCCTAGTATGAACACCGGGGAGCTGTTTTTT; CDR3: CASSSPSMNTGELFF
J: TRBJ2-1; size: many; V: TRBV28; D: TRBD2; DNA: TGTGCCAGTAATCTAGCGGGAGGGCCGGTTGGGTCCTACAATGAGCAGTTCTTC; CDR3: CASNLAGGPVGSYNEQFF
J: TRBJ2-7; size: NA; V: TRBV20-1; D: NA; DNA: TGCAGTGCTTCCTCCGGGCGGGGAACCTACGAGCAGTACTTC; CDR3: CSASSGRGTYEQYF
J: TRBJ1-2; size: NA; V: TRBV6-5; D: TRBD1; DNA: TGTGCCAGCAGTACCACTCCGGGACAGACTAACTATGGCTACACCTTC; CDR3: CASSTTPGQTNYGYTF
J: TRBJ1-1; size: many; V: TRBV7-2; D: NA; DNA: TGTGCCAGCAGCTTTCTGGTGAACACTGAAGCTTTCTTT; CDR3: CASSFLVNTEAFF
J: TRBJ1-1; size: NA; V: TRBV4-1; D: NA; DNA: TGCGCCAGCAGCCCGTCACAGGGCTTGAACACTGAAGCTTTCTTT; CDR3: CASSPSQGLNTEAFF
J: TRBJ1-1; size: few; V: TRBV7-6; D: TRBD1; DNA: TGTGCCAGCACTAGTGCACCGGGACAGGGAAGCACTGAAGCTTTCTTT; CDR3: CASTSAPGQGSTEAFF
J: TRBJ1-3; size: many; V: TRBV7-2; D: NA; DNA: TGTGCCAGCAGCCAAGAATTAGGGGATCCTGGAAACACCATATATTTT; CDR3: CASSQELGDPGNTIYF
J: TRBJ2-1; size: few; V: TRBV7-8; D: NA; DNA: TGTGCCAGCAGCTTAGGGGCGGGGGCCTTTTACAATGAGCAGTTCTTC; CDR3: CASSLGAGAFYNEQFF
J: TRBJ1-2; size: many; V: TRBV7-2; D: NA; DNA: TGTGCCAGCAGCCCAGCAGGGGTGGTGAGGTATGGCTACACCTTC; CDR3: CASSPAGVVRYGYTF